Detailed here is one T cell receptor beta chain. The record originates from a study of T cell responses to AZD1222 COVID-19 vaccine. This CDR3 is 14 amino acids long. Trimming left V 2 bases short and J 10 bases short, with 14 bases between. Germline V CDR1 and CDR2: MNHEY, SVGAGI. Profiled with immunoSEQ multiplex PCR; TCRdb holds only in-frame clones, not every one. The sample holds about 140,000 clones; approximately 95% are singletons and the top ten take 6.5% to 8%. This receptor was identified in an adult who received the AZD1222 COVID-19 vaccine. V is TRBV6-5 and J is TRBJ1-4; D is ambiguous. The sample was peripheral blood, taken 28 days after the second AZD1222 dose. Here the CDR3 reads CASSYIGNFGKLFF. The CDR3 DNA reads TGTGCCAGCAGTTACATCGGGAATTTCGGAAAACTGTTTTTT.